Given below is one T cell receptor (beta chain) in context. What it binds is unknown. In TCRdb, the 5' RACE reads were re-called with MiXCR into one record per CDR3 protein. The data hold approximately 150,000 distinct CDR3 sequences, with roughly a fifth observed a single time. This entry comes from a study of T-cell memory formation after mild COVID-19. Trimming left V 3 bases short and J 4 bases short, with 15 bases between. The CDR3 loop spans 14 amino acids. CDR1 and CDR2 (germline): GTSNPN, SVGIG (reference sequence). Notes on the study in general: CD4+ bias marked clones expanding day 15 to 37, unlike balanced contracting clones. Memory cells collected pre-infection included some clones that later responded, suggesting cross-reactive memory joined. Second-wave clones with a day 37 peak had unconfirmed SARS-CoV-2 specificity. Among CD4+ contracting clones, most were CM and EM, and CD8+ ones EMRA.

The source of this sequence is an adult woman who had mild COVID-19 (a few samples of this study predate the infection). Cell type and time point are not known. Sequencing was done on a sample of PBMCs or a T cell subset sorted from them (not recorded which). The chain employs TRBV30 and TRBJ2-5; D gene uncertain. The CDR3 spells CAWRDSGHRETQYF. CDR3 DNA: TGTGCCTGGAGGGATTCGGGCCACAGAGAGACCCAGTACTTC.